The 25 T cell receptor beta chains below come from one sample, sequenced in a study of T cell responses to AZD1222 COVID-19 vaccine. Only in-frame clones appear in the TCRdb table, and some are missing; sequencing was by immunoSEQ multiplex PCR. The table shows about 97,000 clones, with approximately 84% occurring only once. The material was peripheral blood, obtained on day 0 of AZD1222 vaccination. All receptors come from an adult in good health.

The DNA of the CDR3 is TGTGCCAGCAGCCCCCTCGGTGACTATGGCTACACCTTC. Translating gives CASSPLGDYGYTF. V and J are TRBV3-1 (or the pseudogene TRBV3-2) and TRBJ1-2, with D unresolved. CDR3 length: 13 amino acids. Trimming removed 4 bases from V and 3 bases from J, with 9 bases in between. In germline, CDR1 is LGHDT, CDR2 YNNKEL (reference sequence).

Concerning this clone itself: Germline is not matched at one junction end, which may reflect a read error. J is TRBJ2-1 and V is TRBV7-3, with D possibly TRBD2 on 7 matching bases. Germline V gene lookup returns CDR1 SGHTA and CDR2 FQGTGA. The CDR3 length is 15 residues. The CDR3 spells CASSLTAGAPNEQFF. CDR3 nucleotides: TGTGCCAGCAGCCTAACCGCGGGGGCGCCCAATGAGCAGTTCTTC. Full variable domain (rest looked up from reference TRBV7-3 and TRBJ2-1): GAGVSQTPSNKVTEKGKYVELRCDPISGHTALYWYRQSLGQGPEFLIYFQGTGAADDSGLPNDRFFAVRPEGSVSTLKIQRTERGDSAVYLCASSLTAGAPNEQFFGPGTRLTVL.

The rearrangement uses TRBV6-1 and TRBJ2-1; no clear D gene. The V end lost 2 bases, the J end lost 8 bases, and 7 bases lay between the germline ends. CDR1 MNHNS and CDR2 SASEGT come from the germline V gene. The CDR3 contains 12 residues. This CDR3 reads CASSESVHEQFF. The CDR3 DNA follows: TGTGCCAGCAGTGAATCGGTGCATGAGCAGTTCTTC.

V gene TRBV10-2 combines with J gene TRBJ2-1, with 7 nucleotides matching TRBD2. Germline V gives CDR1 WSHSY, CDR2 SAAADI. The CDR3 runs 16 residues. Trimming took 7 bases from V and 6 from J; bases not matched to a gene: 15. The CDR3 region is CASTRLAGISANEQFF. CDR3 bases: TGCGCCAGCACCAGACTAGCAGGCATTTCGGCCAATGAGCAGTTCTTC.

The chain links TRBV19 to TRBJ1-3, with no clear D. Germline V lookup: CDR1 LNHDA, CDR2 SQIVND (reference sequence). Trimming cost V 4 bases and J 0 bases, with 10 bases left between them. This CDR3 is built from 15 residues. The chain's CDR3 is CASSTRDYSGNTIYF. As DNA, the CDR3 is TGTGCCAGTAGTACCCGGGATTACTCTGGAAACACCATATATTTT.

This chain links TRBV9 with TRBJ2-1; either TRBD1 or TRBD2 may supply D (6 bases each). Between the trimmed V and J ends, which lost 0 bases and 7 bases, there was a span of 14 bases. Germline lookup yields CDR1 SGDLS and CDR2 YYNGEE. The CDR3 sequence is 15 residues long. CDR3 region: CASSVVSGARNEQFF. CDR3 DNA sequence: TGTGCCAGCAGCGTAGTATCGGGGGCTAGGAATGAGCAGTTCTTC.

This clone was detected only once. The chain combines TRBV3-1 (or the pseudogene TRBV3-2) with TRBJ2-7; the D gene could be TRBD1 or TRBD2 (5 bases each). The V gene lost 1 base and the J gene lost 2 bases, with 12 bases spanning the gap. The CDR3 has 15 residues. Germline-derived CDR1 and CDR2 are LGHDT and YNNKEL (reference sequence). For the CDR3, the DNA is TGTGCCAGCAGCCAAGTCTGGGGCGGGCCCTACGAGCAGTACTTC. Its protein is CASSQVWGGPYEQYF.

In its sample, this clone was seen once. The V gene is TRBV21-1, the J gene TRBJ2-2; the D call in the table, TRBD1, was not verified against the DNA. TRBV21-1 is labeled a pseudogene. CDR3 length: 16 residues. CDR3 region: CASSKEQDRRVGELFF. CDR3 nucleotides: TGTGCCAGCAGCAAAGAACAGGACAGGCGGGTCGGGGAGCTGTTTTTT.

The chain joins TRBV6-5 to TRBJ2-3; 7 positions agree with TRBD2. This CDR3 spans 13 amino acids. The germline CDR1 and CDR2 sequences are MNHEY and SVGAGI. Losses at the gene ends were 6 bases for V and 2 bases for J; bases not matched to a gene: 2. CDR3 region: CASRLANTDTQYF. CDR3 sequence (DNA): TGTGCCAGCAGACTAGCGAACACAGATACGCAGTATTTT.

The chain joins TRBV5-6 to TRBJ1-1; 9 bases are shared with TRBD1. The length of the CDR3 is 13 residues. J lost 6 bases, V lost 6 bases, and 6 bases had no gene match. From germline, CDR1 is SGHDT and CDR2 YYEEEE. The CDR3 here is CASTGTGRPEAFF. The CDR3 nucleotides are TGTGCCAGCACCGGGACAGGGAGGCCTGAAGCTTTCTTT.

The rearrangement uses TRBV30 and TRBJ2-2, with 11 bases identical to TRBD2. Trimming took 8 bases from V and 5 from J; bases not matched to a gene: 7. There are 14 residues in the CDR3. Germline lookup yields CDR1 GTSNPN and CDR2 SVGIG (reference sequence). The CDR3, as DNA: TGTGCCGGAACTAGCGGGAGAACTACCGGGGAGCTGTTTTTT. It is translated as CAGTSGRTTGELFF.

This chain connects TRBV7-9 to TRBJ2-7; 8 nucleotides align to TRBD2. The ends lost 4 bases at V and 7 bases at J; junction bases unmatched: 3. Germline CDR1 SEHNR, CDR2 FQNEAQ (reference sequence). CDR3 length: 12 residues. In DNA, the CDR3 is TGTGCCAGCAGCTCCGGGGGGGCAGAGCAGTACTTC. Its protein product is CASSSGGAEQYF.

The chain uses TRBV6-4 and TRBJ2-1, with 9 bases lining up with TRBD2. CDR1 is MRHNA, CDR2 SNTAGT, per germline. The trim removed 4 bases at V and 9 bases at J, leaving 4 bases unmatched. The CDR3 is made up of 13 amino acids. CDR3 region: CASSGLTSGEQFF. For the CDR3, the DNA is TGTGCCAGCAGTGGCCTGACTAGCGGTGAGCAGTTCTTC.

V gene TRBV30 combines with J gene TRBJ1-6; the D gene is possibly TRBD1 (6 bases). CDR1 is GTSNPN, CDR2 SVGIG, per germline (reference sequence). Trimming shortened V by 3 bases and J by 5 bases, and 14 bases separated the two germline ends. The CDR3 contains 15 residues. The CDR3 DNA sequence: TGTGCCTGGAGCCTAGGACAGTTAGATAATTCACCCCTCCACTTT. It yields the protein CAWSLGQLDNSPLHF.

This chain connects TRBV28 to TRBJ2-5; D is unclear. The V gene lost 1 base and the J gene lost 2 bases, with 8 bases spanning the gap. The CDR3 has 14 residues. Germline V gives CDR1 MDHEN, CDR2 SYDVKM. Here the CDR3 DNA reads TGTGCCAGCAGTTTATTAGATAATCAAGAGACCCAGTACTTC. It encodes CASSLLDNQETQYF.

This chain links TRBV3-1 (or the pseudogene TRBV3-2) with TRBJ1-5; no clear D. Per germline, CDR1 LGHDT and CDR2 YNNKEL (reference sequence). The V and J ends lost 0 bases and 5 bases respectively, with 5 bases between them. This CDR3 contains 13 residues. Here the CDR3 reads CASSQDEYQPQHF. The CDR3 DNA reads TGTGCCAGCAGCCAAGACGAATATCAGCCCCAGCATTTT.

The rearrangement joins TRBV7-9 to TRBJ2-7; possibly TRBD2 for D (6 bases). The V gene's germline CDR1 is SEHNR and CDR2 FQNEAQ (reference sequence). CDR3 size: 15 residues. Trimming cost V 1 base and J 6 bases, with 16 bases left between them. The DNA of the CDR3 is TGTGCCAGCAGCTTAGGGAGGGGTAAGGCTGGCGAGCAGTACTTC. Translating gives CASSLGRGKAGEQYF.

This chain links TRBV11-1 with TRBJ2-2; TRBD2 agrees at 8 bases. The germline V gene encodes CDR1 SGHAT and CDR2 FQDESV (reference sequence). J gave up 2 bases and V 7 bases, and 9 bases lay outside the gene matches. This CDR3 spans 16 amino acids. This CDR3 reads CASTKPSGRNTGELFF. The CDR3 DNA follows: TGTGCCAGCACCAAGCCCAGCGGGAGAAACACCGGGGAGCTGTTTTTT.

This chain uses TRBV15 with TRBJ2-1; no definite D call. The CDR3 contains 12 residues. CDR1 is LNHNV and CDR2 is YYDKDF in the germline V gene (reference sequence). V lost 0 bases and J 5 bases, leaving 2 bases between the germline ends. CDR3 amino acids: CATSRDHNEQFF. The CDR3, as DNA: TGTGCCACCAGCAGAGATCACAATGAGCAGTTCTTC.

This rearrangement joins TRBV6-5 to TRBJ1-1; tentative D call: TRBD1 (5 bases). CDR1 is MNHEY, CDR2 SVGAGI, per germline. Trimming took 8 bases from V and 4 from J, leaving 14 bases between them. The length of the CDR3 is 13 residues. CDR3 protein: CASVGRGGTEAFF. In DNA form, the CDR3 reads TGTGCCAGCGTGGGGAGGGGTGGCACTGAAGCTTTCTTT.

The V gene is TRBV6-2 or TRBV6-3, the J gene TRBJ2-7; TRBD2 matches 8 bases. The germline gives CDR1 MNHEY, CDR2 SVGEGT. Trimming cost V 4 bases and J 6 bases; bases outside gene matches: 8. This CDR3 comprises 14 residues. The CDR3 here is CASSSGIAGTEQYF. The CDR3 nucleotides are TGTGCCAGCAGTTCCGGGATAGCGGGAACCGAGCAGTACTTC.

V is TRBV7-9 and J is TRBJ1-6; 7 bases align to TRBD1. J gave up 5 bases and V 5 bases, and 9 bases lay outside the gene matches. Germline assignment: CDR1 SEHNR and CDR2 FQNEAQ (reference sequence). This CDR3 comprises 16 residues. The CDR3 nucleotides are TGTGCCAGCAGCACACGAGGGACAGCCCATAATTCACCCCTCCACTTT. Translating it yields CASSTRGTAHNSPLHF.

The rearrangement links TRBV19 to TRBJ2-7; 7 bases line up with TRBD1. The J segment lost 3 bases and the V segment lost 3 bases, leaving 8 bases of the junction unmatched. CDR1 and CDR2 from the germline V gene are LNHDA and SQIVND (reference sequence). The length of the CDR3 is 15 residues. The CDR3 protein is CASSIGQDNFYEQYF. Written as DNA, the CDR3 is TGTGCCAGTAGTATCGGACAGGACAATTTCTACGAGCAGTACTTC.

The chain uses TRBV5-4 and TRBJ1-2, with a possible D match to TRBD1 (5 bases). The V gene lost 0 bases and the J gene lost 7 bases, with 7 bases spanning the gap. Germline V gene data show CDR1 as SGHNT and CDR2 as YYREEE (reference sequence). This CDR3 is built from 12 residues. CDR3 amino acids: CASSLEGFGYTF. In nucleotides, the CDR3 is TGTGCCAGCAGCTTGGAGGGGTTTGGCTACACCTTC.

The chain couples TRBV3-1 (or the pseudogene TRBV3-2) to TRBJ2-7; tentative D call: TRBD2 (5 bases). The CDR3 has 13 amino acids. Germline values: CDR1 LGHDT, CDR2 YNNKEL (reference sequence). The V gene lost 1 base and the J gene lost 7 bases, with 11 bases spanning the gap. The CDR3 DNA sequence: TGTGCCAGCAGCCAAGGGCGAAGCGGTGAGCAGTACTTC. It yields the protein CASSQGRSGEQYF.